This passage covers 22 T cell receptor beta chains from one sample sequenced in a study of cytomegalovirus exposure and HLA in healthy donors. Primers for the PCR totalled 60 Vbeta and 13 Jbeta. Repertoires were generated with immunoSEQ multiplex PCR, while TCRdb's copy carries only in-frame clones and drops some. The data show roughly 130,000 clones, 70% to 85% seen once. The sample consisted of PBMCs. The source is a boy under 10 years old in good health and CMV-seronegative.

This clone has a handful of counts. The chain uses TRBV6-5 and TRBJ1-6; 9 bases align to TRBD1. CDR3 length equals 15 residues. Germline V lookup: CDR1 MNHEY, CDR2 SVGAGI. After removal of 5 bases from V and 9 bases from J, the junction contained 8 bases not matched to a gene. The CDR3 DNA sequence: TGTGCCAGCAGTATACAGGGGGCAGGTGGTTCACCCCTCCACTTT. Translated: CASSIQGAGGSPLHF.

This clone was counted only a few times. The chain employs TRBV4-1 and TRBJ1-4; D perhaps matches TRBD1 (6 bases). V lost 4 bases, J lost 8 bases, and 14 bases lay in between. Germline V lookup: CDR1 MGHRA, CDR2 YSYEKL. The CDR3 totals 14 residues. CDR3 sequence (DNA): TGCGCCAGCAGCCTAAGGGGGGGAGAGGAAAAACTGTTTTTT. This encodes CASSLRGGEEKLFF.

This rearrangement joins TRBV6-7 to TRBJ2-3; D is uncertain. TRBV6-7 is an ORF, and what it does is uncertain. This CDR3 is 12 amino acids long. The V and J ends lost 7 bases and 6 bases respectively, with 11 bases between them. The CDR3 protein is CASKPRVDTQYF. In nucleotides, the CDR3 is TGTGCCAGCAAACCTCGAGTGGATACGCAGTATTTT.

The chain uses TRBV4-1 and TRBJ1-5, with D possibly TRBD1 on 6 matching bases. CDR1 MGHRA and CDR2 YSYEKL come from the germline V gene. V was cut by 3 bases and J by 2 bases, with 20 bases left in between. The CDR3 is 18 residues long. DNA for the CDR3: TGCGCCAGCAGCCACACCCTTGACAGGTATCGTGGCAATCAGCCCCAGCATTTT. Protein product: CASSHTLDRYRGNQPQHF.

This chain uses TRBV15 with TRBJ2-3; D is perhaps TRBD1 (6 bases). The CDR3 sequence is 20 residues long. The germline gives CDR1 LNHNV, CDR2 YYDKDF (reference sequence). The V end was cut by 0 bases, the J end by 5 bases, with 27 bases between. CDR3 sequence reads: CATSRDNTRGFDRARDTQYF. In DNA, the CDR3 is TGTGCCACCAGCAGAGATAACACCAGGGGATTCGATAGGGCCCGAGATACGCAGTATTTT.

V is TRBV6-1 and J is TRBJ1-2, with D possibly TRBD1 on 6 matching bases. The CDR3 runs to 15 residues. CDR1 is MNHNS and CDR2 is SASEGT in the germline V gene. Trimming took off 1 base at V and 4 bases at J, with 13 bases between the two ends. In DNA form, the CDR3 reads TGTGCCAGCAGTGAAGTCGGGGCAGGGGTCTATGGCTACACCTTC. It yields the protein CASSEVGAGVYGYTF.

The rearrangement uses TRBV9 and TRBJ1-5; 9 bases fit TRBD1. The germline CDR1 and CDR2 sequences are SGDLS and YYNGEE. V shed 4 bases, J shed 4 bases, and the junction held 6 bases outside the gene matches. CDR3 length: 15 amino acids. The CDR3 sequence: CASSLTGGRNQPQHF. CDR3 DNA: TGTGCCAGCAGCCTGACAGGGGGTCGGAATCAGCCCCAGCATTTT.

The chain joins TRBV2 to TRBJ2-3, with D perhaps TRBD2 (5 bases). Trimming stripped 6 bases from V and 3 bases from J, with 10 bases between. From germline, CDR1 is SNHLY and CDR2 FYNNEI. This CDR3 has 13 residues. CDR3 loop: CASSSEVTDTQYF. CDR3 sequence (DNA): TGTGCCAGCAGCTCGGAGGTTACAGATACGCAGTATTTT.

The gene calls are TRBV7-9 and TRBJ2-7, with unresolved D. This CDR3 is built from 14 residues. Germline V gene sequence: CDR1 SEHNR, CDR2 FQNEAQ (reference sequence). Between the trimmed V and J ends, which lost 1 base and 2 bases, there was a span of 9 bases. CDR3 nucleotide sequence: TGTGCCAGCAGCTTAGAGCCAGGAACCTACGAGCAGTACTTC. This gives the protein CASSLEPGTYEQYF.

The CDR3 is CAWSVSLPLLYGYTF. The CDR3 DNA sequence: TGTGCCTGGAGTGTAAGCCTACCGCTTCTCTATGGCTACACCTTC. This sequence joins TRBV30 and TRBJ1-2, with D hard to call. This CDR3 has 15 residues. Between the trimmed V and J ends, which lost 0 bases and 4 bases, there was a span of 15 bases. Germline CDR1 is GTSNPN and CDR2 is SVGIG (reference sequence).

The chain employs TRBV30 and TRBJ1-2, with TRBD1 matching over 10 bases. J gave up 0 bases and V 6 bases, and 10 bases lay outside the gene matches. Germline assignment: CDR1 GTSNPN and CDR2 SVGIG (reference sequence). The CDR3 runs 16 residues. CDR3 sequence: CACIRPGQGSNYGYTF. The CDR3, as DNA: TGTGCCTGCATCCGTCCGGGACAGGGGTCTAACTATGGCTACACCTTC.

The count of this clone is one. The chain recombines TRBV30 with TRBJ2-3, with D hard to call. The V end was cut by 0 bases, the J end by 1 base, with 11 bases between. The CDR3 sequence is 15 residues long. Per germline, CDR1 GTSNPN and CDR2 SVGIG (reference sequence). CDR3 bases: TGTGCCTGGAGTGTTCGGAGAGGTGGCACAGATACGCAGTATTTT. Protein product: CAWSVRRGGTDTQYF.

This clone has just a few counts. This sequence joins TRBV19 and TRBJ1-3; 8 bases agree with TRBD1. The length of the CDR3 is 16 residues. The V gene end was trimmed by 4 bases and the J gene end by 6 bases; junction bases not matched to a gene: 11. Germline lookup yields CDR1 LNHDA and CDR2 SQIVND (reference sequence). The chain's CDR3 is CASSTQDRGVLNTIYF. As DNA, the CDR3 is TGTGCCAGTAGTACCCAAGACAGGGGAGTTTTAAACACCATATATTTT.

The sample holds one count of this clone. The rearrangement joins TRBV13 to TRBJ1-2; D remains ambiguous. Germline V gene lookup returns CDR1 PRHDT and CDR2 FYEKMQ (reference sequence). The V end was cut by 3 bases, the J end by 4 bases, with 12 bases between. The CDR3 length is 14 residues. In DNA, the CDR3 is TGTGCCAGCAGCTTGGAGGCGCGGGGCTATGGCTACACCTTC. It is translated as CASSLEARGYGYTF.

The chain uses TRBV19 and TRBJ1-2; D is possibly TRBD1 (6 bases). V gave up 8 bases and J gave up 0 bases, with 37 bases separating them. The CDR3 length is 22 residues. Germline CDR1 and CDR2: LNHDA and SQIVND (reference sequence). This CDR3 is CASFGQSDTASRNQIANYGYTF. As DNA, the CDR3 is TGTGCCAGTTTTGGACAGTCGGATACCGCGTCCCGGAACCAAATAGCTAACTATGGCTACACCTTC.

J is TRBJ2-7 and V is TRBV2, with 10 bases identical to TRBD2. Germline V gene sequence: CDR1 SNHLY, CDR2 FYNNEI. With 7 bases clipped from V and 4 bases from J, the junction kept 7 bases outside the gene matches. CDR3 length: 14 amino acids. Here the CDR3 DNA reads TGTGCCAGCAAAAGCGGGGGGGCTGAATACGAGCAGTACTTC. It encodes CASKSGGAEYEQYF.

V usage is TRBV2 and J usage is TRBJ2-5, with 8 bases fitting TRBD2. CDR3 length: 13 amino acids. Per germline, CDR1 SNHLY and CDR2 FYNNEI. The ends lost 3 bases at V and 4 bases at J; junction bases unmatched: 1. In DNA, the CDR3 is TGTGCCAGCAGTGAGAGCGGGAGAGAGACCCAGTACTTC. Translation gives CASSESGRETQYF.

The chain is built from TRBV29-1 and TRBJ1-1; D remains unclear. This CDR3 region has 12 residues. Germline V gene data show CDR1 as SQVTM and CDR2 as ANQGSEA. V shed 4 bases and J shed 1 base, with 7 bases lying between them. The CDR3 reads CSVASGNTEAFF. Here the CDR3 DNA reads TGCAGCGTTGCCTCGGGGAACACTGAAGCTTTCTTT. Looking up the rest from reference TRBV29-1 and TRBJ1-1 gives the full variable domain: SAVISQKPSRDICQRGTSLTIQCQVDSQVTMMFWYRQQPGQSLTLIATANQGSEATYESGFVIDKFPISRPNLTFSTLTVSNMSPEDSSIYLCSVASGNTEAFFGQGTRLTVV.

The rearrangement links TRBV5-1 to TRBJ1-4; TRBD1 matches 10 bases. V gave up 4 bases and J gave up 4 bases; unmatched junction bases: 4. Per germline, CDR1 SGHRS and CDR2 YFSETQ. The CDR3 consists of 15 residues. CDR3 nucleotide sequence: TGCGCCAGCAGCAGGACAGGGGGAAATAATGAAAAACTGTTTTTT. Residues: CASSRTGGNNEKLFF.

The chain uses TRBV7-8 and TRBJ1-5; the D is unclear. The CDR3 has 15 residues. The germline gives CDR1 SGHVS, CDR2 FQNEAQ. V lost 1 base and J 7 bases, leaving 14 bases between the germline ends. The CDR3 sequence: CASSLEALLGQPQHF. DNA for the CDR3: TGTGCCAGCAGCTTAGAGGCTCTCTTGGGCCAGCCCCAGCATTTT.

V is TRBV6-4 and J is TRBJ1-2; tentative D call: TRBD1 (6 bases). With 3 bases removed from V and 4 bases from J, the gap between germline ends came to 15 bases. The CDR3 sequence is 15 residues long. Germline V gene lookup returns CDR1 MRHNA and CDR2 SNTAGT. The CDR3 is CASSEVAGEGYGYTF. CDR3 coding DNA: TGTGCCAGCAGTGAAGTGGCAGGGGAGGGCTATGGCTACACCTTC.

The chain is built from TRBV15 and TRBJ2-7; 8 bases align to TRBD2. The CDR3 is 14 residues long. With 5 bases clipped from V and 4 bases from J, the junction kept 7 bases outside the gene matches. CDR1 is LNHNV and CDR2 is YYDKDF in the germline V gene (reference sequence). The CDR3 reads CATSAGGGGYEQYF. As DNA, the CDR3 is TGTGCCACCAGCGCGGGGGGAGGGGGGTACGAGCAGTACTTC.